Presented here are 10 T cell receptor beta chains from one specimen sequenced in a study of shared clonotypes between healthy human individuals. Sequencing was performed with immunoSEQ multiplex PCR; in TCRdb, only in-frame clones are kept and a portion is missing. The data contain 2 million to 2.5 million clones, 93% of them singletons. Sequenced: naive CD4+ T cells from PBMCs. As for subset: CD45RA+ positively selected. The receptors shown here come from a young man in good health. Some clones in this sample may be carry-over from other donors' samples.

V and J are TRBV27 and TRBJ2-1; TRBD2 matches 8 bases. This CDR3 has 16 residues. After removal of 6 bases from V and 1 base from J, the junction contained 8 bases not matched to a gene. Germline CDR1 is MNHEY and CDR2 is SMNVEV (reference sequence). The CDR3 DNA is TGTGCCAGCAGGAGACTAGCGCGAAGTTCCTACAATGAGCAGTTCTTC. Protein sequence: CASRRLARSSYNEQFF.

The CDR3 DNA is TGTGCCAGCAGTTACGCGGACAGGGTGTTGCAGTTCTTC. Its protein product is CASSYADRVLQFF. V usage is TRBV6-5 and J usage is TRBJ2-1, with TRBD1 matching 8 bases. Germline values: CDR1 MNHEY, CDR2 SVGAGI. V lost 2 bases, J lost 12 bases, and 6 bases stayed unmatched. The CDR3 is made up of 13 amino acids.

This chain connects TRBV18 to TRBJ2-5; D is perhaps TRBD2 (6 bases). Germline loops: CDR1 KGHSH, CDR2 LQKENI. The CDR3 extends over 16 amino acids. The V and J ends lost 3 bases and 5 bases respectively, with 19 bases between them. The CDR3 DNA sequence: TGTGCCAGCTCACCCCTAGTAGGGACCGGGGGTGAGACCCAGTACTTC. It yields the protein CASSPLVGTGGETQYF.

The gene calls are TRBV28 and TRBJ2-1; 8 nucleotides match TRBD2. This CDR3 is built from 15 residues. Trimming at V came to 3 bases and at J to 9 bases, leaving 10 bases not matched to a gene. The germline V gene encodes CDR1 MDHEN and CDR2 SYDVKM. CDR3 in amino acids: CASSFGGTSSGEQFF. The CDR3 DNA sequence: TGTGCCAGCAGTTTCGGCGGGACTAGTTCGGGTGAGCAGTTCTTC.

This rearrangement joins TRBV11-1 to TRBJ2-1; D possibly corresponds to TRBD1 (6 bases). Trimming removed 4 bases at V and 5 bases at J, with 21 bases between. CDR3 length: 17 amino acids. Germline loops: CDR1 SGHAT, CDR2 FQDESV (reference sequence). The CDR3 nucleotides are TGTGCCAGCAGCTCTGGGGGCCGACCACCCATAAACAATGAGCAGTTCTTC. Amino acid sequence: CASSSGGRPPINNEQFF.

The V gene is TRBV19, the J gene TRBJ2-1, with 8 positions matching TRBD1. The CDR3 covers 16 residues. V gave up 1 base and J gave up 16 bases; unmatched junction bases: 18. Germline V lookup: CDR1 LNHDA, CDR2 SQIVND (reference sequence). CDR3 sequence: CASSIAGTGYKGAPFF. DNA of the CDR3: TGTGCCAGTAGTATAGCGGGGACAGGCTATAAAGGGGCGCCATTCTTC.

The chain has TRBV28 and TRBJ2-5; TRBD1 matches 9 bases. Per germline, CDR1 MDHEN and CDR2 SYDVKM. V lost 6 bases and J lost 7; bases outside the gene matches: 12. The CDR3 is made up of 15 amino acids. The chain's CDR3 is CASSSRGQGWGTQYF. As DNA, the CDR3 is TGTGCCAGCAGCTCTCGTGGACAGGGGTGGGGGACCCAGTACTTC. Full variable domain (rest looked up from reference TRBV28 and TRBJ2-5): DVKVTQSSRYLVKRTGEKVFLECVQDMDHENMFWYRQDPGLGLRLIYFSYDVKMKEKGDIPEGYSVSREKKERFSLILESASTNQTSMYLCASSSRGQGWGTQYFGPGTRLLVL.

The gene calls are TRBV5-1 and TRBJ1-1; maybe TRBD1 (6 bases). The CDR3 is made up of 12 amino acids. CDR1 is SGHRS and CDR2 is YFSETQ in the germline V gene. Trimming removed 4 bases from V and 8 bases from J, with 12 bases in between. The CDR3 DNA is TGCGCCAGCAGCCTCTCAGGGGTGGAAGCTTTCTTT. Its translation is CASSLSGVEAFF. Together with reference TRBV5-1 and TRBJ1-1, the CDR3 gives the full variable domain: KAGVTQTPRYLIKTRGQQVTLSCSPISGHRSVSWYQQTPGQGLQFLFEYFSETQRNKGNFPGRFSGRQFSNSRSEMNVSTLELGDSALYLCASSLSGVEAFFGQGTRLTVV.

The rearrangement links TRBV21-1 to TRBJ1-2; TRBD1, as called in the table, went unchecked against the DNA. TRBV21-1 is marked as a pseudogene. The CDR3 is 18 amino acids. CDR3 in amino acids: CASSTRYMGQGSNYGYTF. CDR3 nucleotides: TGTGCCAGCAGCACACGATATATGGGACAGGGCTCTAACTATGGCTACACCTTC.

The rearrangement links TRBV9 to TRBJ1-5; a weak D match, TRBD1 (5 bases). Trimming removed 6 bases at V and 1 base at J, with 17 bases between. The germline gives CDR1 SGDLS, CDR2 YYNGEE. The CDR3 has 16 residues. This CDR3 is CASNCDLGGSNQPQHF. In DNA, the CDR3 is TGTGCCAGCAACTGCGACTTGGGGGGGAGCAATCAGCCCCAGCATTTT.